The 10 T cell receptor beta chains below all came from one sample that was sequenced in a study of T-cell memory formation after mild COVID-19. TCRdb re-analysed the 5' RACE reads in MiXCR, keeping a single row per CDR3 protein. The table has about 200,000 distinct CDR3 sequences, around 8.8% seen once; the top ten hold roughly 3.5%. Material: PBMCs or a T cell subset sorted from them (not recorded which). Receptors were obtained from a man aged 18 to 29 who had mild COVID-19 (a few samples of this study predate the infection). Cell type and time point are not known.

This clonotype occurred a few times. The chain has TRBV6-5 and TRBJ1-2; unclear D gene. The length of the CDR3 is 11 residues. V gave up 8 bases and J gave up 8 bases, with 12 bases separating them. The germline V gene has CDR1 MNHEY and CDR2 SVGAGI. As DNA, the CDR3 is TGTGCCAGCGTGGGAGGGCTGGGCTACACCTTC. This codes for CASVGGLGYTF.

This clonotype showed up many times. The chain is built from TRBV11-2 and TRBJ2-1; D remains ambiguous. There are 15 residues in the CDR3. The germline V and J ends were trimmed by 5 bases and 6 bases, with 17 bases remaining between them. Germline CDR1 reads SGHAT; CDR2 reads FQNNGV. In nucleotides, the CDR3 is TGTGCCAGCAGCCCTACGTGGCCTAGTTCCAATGAGCAGTTCTTC. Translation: CASSPTWPSSNEQFF. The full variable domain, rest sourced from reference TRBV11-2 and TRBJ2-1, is EAGVAQSPRYKIIEKRQSVAFWCNPISGHATLYWYQQILGQGPKLLIQFQNNGVVDDSQLPKDRFSAERLKGVDSTLKIQPAKLEDSAVYLCASSPTWPSSNEQFFGPGTRLTVL.

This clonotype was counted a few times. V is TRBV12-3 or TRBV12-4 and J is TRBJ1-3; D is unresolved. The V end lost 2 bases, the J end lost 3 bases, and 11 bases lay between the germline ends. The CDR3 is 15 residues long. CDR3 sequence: CASSLPRSYGNTIYF. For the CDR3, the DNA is TGTGCCAGCAGTTTACCGAGGTCCTATGGAAACACCATATATTTT.

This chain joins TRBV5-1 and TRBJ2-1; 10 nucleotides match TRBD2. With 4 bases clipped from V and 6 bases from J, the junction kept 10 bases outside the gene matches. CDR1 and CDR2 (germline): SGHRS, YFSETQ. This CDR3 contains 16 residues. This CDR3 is CASSRGLAGGLNEQFF. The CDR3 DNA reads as TGCGCCAGCAGCCGCGGGTTAGCGGGGGGCCTCAATGAGCAGTTCTTC.

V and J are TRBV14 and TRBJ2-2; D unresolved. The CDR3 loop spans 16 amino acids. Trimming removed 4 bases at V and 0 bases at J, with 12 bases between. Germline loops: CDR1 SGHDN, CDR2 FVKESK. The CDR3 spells CASSPKPSANTGELFF. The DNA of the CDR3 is TGTGCCAGCAGCCCAAAACCAAGCGCGAACACCGGGGAGCTGTTTTTT. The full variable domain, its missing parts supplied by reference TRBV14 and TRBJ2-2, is EAGVTQFPSHSVIEKGQTVTLRCDPISGHDNLYWYRRVMGKEIKFLLHFVKESKQDESGMPNNRFLAERTGGTYSTLKVQPAELEDSGVYFCASSPKPSANTGELFFGEGSRLTVL.

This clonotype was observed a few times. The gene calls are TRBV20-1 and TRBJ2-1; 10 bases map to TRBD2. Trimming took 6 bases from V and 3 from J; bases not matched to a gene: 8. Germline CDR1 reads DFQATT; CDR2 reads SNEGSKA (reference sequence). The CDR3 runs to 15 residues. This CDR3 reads CSAASGLAYYNEQFF. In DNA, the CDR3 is TGCAGTGCCGCCTCGGGACTAGCGTACTACAATGAGCAGTTCTTC.

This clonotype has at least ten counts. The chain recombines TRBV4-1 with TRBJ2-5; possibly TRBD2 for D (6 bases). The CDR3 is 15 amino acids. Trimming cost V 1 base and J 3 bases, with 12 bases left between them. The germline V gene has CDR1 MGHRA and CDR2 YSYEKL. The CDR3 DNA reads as TGCGCCAGCAGCCAAGCAGGGACTTTTAAAGAGACCCAGTACTTC. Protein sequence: CASSQAGTFKETQYF.

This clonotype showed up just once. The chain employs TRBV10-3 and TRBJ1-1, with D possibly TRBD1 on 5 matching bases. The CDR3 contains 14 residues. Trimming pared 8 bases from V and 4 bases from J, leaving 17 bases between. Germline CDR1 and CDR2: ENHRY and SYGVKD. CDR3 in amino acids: CAISGRVGRTEAFF. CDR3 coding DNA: TGTGCCATCTCGGGGCGGGTGGGACGCACTGAAGCTTTCTTT.

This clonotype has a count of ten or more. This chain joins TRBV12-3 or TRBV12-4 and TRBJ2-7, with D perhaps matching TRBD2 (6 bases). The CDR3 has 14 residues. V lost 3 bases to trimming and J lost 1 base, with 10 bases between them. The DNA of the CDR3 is TGTGCCAGCAGTTTGGGCCTAGCGTCCTACGAGCAGTACTTC. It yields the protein CASSLGLASYEQYF.

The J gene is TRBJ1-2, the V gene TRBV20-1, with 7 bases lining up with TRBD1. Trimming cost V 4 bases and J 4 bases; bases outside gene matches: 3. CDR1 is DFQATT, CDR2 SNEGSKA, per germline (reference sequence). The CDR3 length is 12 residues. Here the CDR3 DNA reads TGCAGTGCTAAAGACAGGGTCTATGGCTACACCTTC. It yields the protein CSAKDRVYGYTF.